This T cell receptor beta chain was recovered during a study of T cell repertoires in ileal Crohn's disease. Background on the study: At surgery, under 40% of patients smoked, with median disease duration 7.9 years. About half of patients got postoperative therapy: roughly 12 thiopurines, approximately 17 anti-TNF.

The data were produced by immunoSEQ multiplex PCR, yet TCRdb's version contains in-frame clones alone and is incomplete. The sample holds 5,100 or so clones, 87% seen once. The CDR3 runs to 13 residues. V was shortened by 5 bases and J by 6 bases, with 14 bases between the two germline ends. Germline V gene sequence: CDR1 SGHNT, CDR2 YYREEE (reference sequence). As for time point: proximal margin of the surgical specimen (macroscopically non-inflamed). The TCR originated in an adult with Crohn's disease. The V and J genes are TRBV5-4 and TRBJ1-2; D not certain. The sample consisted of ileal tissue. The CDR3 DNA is TGTGCCAGCAGTACGGGAGTAGAGCATGGCTACACCTTC. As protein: CASSTGVEHGYTF.